A single T cell receptor (beta chain) is shown here with its context. The record originates from a study of shared clonotypes between healthy human individuals. TCRdb's table, derived via immunoSEQ multiplex PCR, lists solely in-frame clones and lacks some. The sample yields 1.5 million to 1.9 million clones, 95% to 99% seen once. V shed 1 base and J shed 3 bases, with 9 bases lying between them. The CDR3 spans 15 residues. The germline CDR1 and CDR2 sequences are MNHNS and SASEGT. The chain carries TRBV6-1 and TRBJ1-4, with D hard to call. Input material: naive CD4+ T cells sorted from blood. Subset reported: CD45RA+ positively selected. The sequence came from a young man in good health. CDR3 bases: TGTGCCAGCAGTGAAGTTTGGCGCCCTAATGAAAAACTGTTTTTT. Its protein product is CASSEVWRPNEKLFF.